This record concerns one TCR beta chain sequence. In its sample, this clonotype was seen a few times. The antigen this receptor binds is unknown. No much larger clone is present one base from it, and per-base qualities are unavailable. This record comes from a study of post-analysis software for immune sequencing data (dated by TCRdb to the mid-2010s). Broadly, across the study: The recorded disease courses included relapsing-remitting, secondary progressive and progressive-relapsing multiple sclerosis, and some patients had no subtype annotation. The multiple sclerosis patient repertoires were compared with about a dozen previously published healthy control repertoires from donors aged about 6 to 25 years. A subset of samples was prepared in parallel using single-end sample barcoding, then pooled and co-amplified after Illumina adapter ligation. The investigation overall reported the following: Roughly 5 TRBV segments, including TRBV5-6, TRBV5-1 and TRBV20-1, were significantly more frequent in patients than controls. The control group was slightly older than the multiple sclerosis patient group. Significantly lower normalized Chao1 diversity was found in multiple sclerosis patients than in controls, suggesting substantial peripheral T-cell clonal expansion. When samples were clustered directly using the F measure, samples prepared in the same batch co-clustered strongly, which prompted a batch-effect correction.

TCR beta repertoires were profiled from peripheral blood of roughly 13 young patients with multiple sclerosis to demonstrate the VDJtools post-analysis software. The multiple sclerosis patients were children and adolescents between roughly 6 and 17 years of age. The germline V gene sets CDR1 to SQVTM and CDR2 to ANQGSEA. Including cysteine and phenylalanine, the CDR3 has 15 amino acids. CDR3 DNA is the only sequence kept; it has 45 bases, read in frame from the first base. After removal of 7 bases from V and 3 bases from J, the junction retains 11 bases not matched to a gene. Library preparation used PCR. TCRdb names Illumina HiSeq 2500 as the instrument used. Unique molecular identifiers were incorporated into TCR beta cDNA libraries to reduce PCR and sequencing biases. Per 1 to 10 million input T cells, 500,000 or so cDNA molecules were obtained, such that each molecule approximated one T cell. The patient libraries were prepared and sequenced with the same protocol used for the earlier healthy control dataset. Within a given batch, samples were prepared together, multiplexed and sequenced on the same HiSeq lane. The published analysis was carried out like this. Raw barcoded reads were processed with MIGEC, discarding single-read molecular identifier groups before consensus assembly and CDR3 extraction. Clonotype tables were post-analysed with VDJtools, and diversity was normalized by down-sampling all datasets to the smallest sample size. In repertoire overlap clustering, CDR3 amino acid sequences, but not nucleotide sequences, were matched to correct batch-related cross-sample contamination. In-frame beta chains were kept once TCRdb had trimmed the public reads at Q25 with fastp and called clones with MiXCR. Entries that share a CDR3 protein sequence are merged under the most common genes and DNA. What appears here as the V and J calls and clone size reflects TCRdb's work, not the paper's. For this sample the table gives roughly 650,000 distinct CDR3 sequences, of which approximately 60% were detected only once. The ten largest clones represent around 11% of the sample.

Sequenced input: blood. This TCR was sampled from a girl aged 2 to 9 with multiple sclerosis. In this chain, TRBV29-1 is recombined with TRBJ2-3, with 9 bases matching TRBD2. This receptor has the CDR3 CSANGLGLATDTQYF. At the DNA level, the sequence is TGCAGCGCGAATGGTCTGGGACTAGCAACAGATACGCAGTATTTT.